The present T cell receptor beta chain was sequenced within a study of cytomegalovirus exposure and HLA in healthy donors. Across the whole study: 81% of a few hundred genotyped donors fell in the Caucasian-associated ancestry cluster.

Only a few counts were recorded for this clone. Its antigen is not identified. 13 Jbeta primers and 60 Vbeta primers were used for the PCR. Measured with immunoSEQ multiplex PCR; TCRdb has only the in-frame clones, and not every one. The table includes around 120,000 clones, 15% detected once. Study-level results: Association of 15,000 to 20,000 TCR beta sequences with HLA alleles was found at 0.05 false discovery rate in a later analysis. The majority of CMV-associated TCR beta chains were reported as apparently HLA-restricted in a later analysis. Relative to equally common others, HLA-associated TCR beta chains showed greater clonal expansion in a later analysis.

V shed 4 bases and J shed 6 bases, with 15 bases lying between them. Germline CDR1 and CDR2: MNHEY and SVGAGI. The CDR3 consists of 14 residues. V and J are TRBV6-5 and TRBJ1-2, with D maybe TRBD1 (5 bases). The sample comprised PBMCs. This clonotype was obtained from a woman aged 18-29 years in good health and CMV-seronegative. CDR3 DNA sequence: TGTGCCAGCAGTTCCCTCGCCAGGGTGGATGGCTACACCTTC. As protein: CASSSLARVDGYTF.